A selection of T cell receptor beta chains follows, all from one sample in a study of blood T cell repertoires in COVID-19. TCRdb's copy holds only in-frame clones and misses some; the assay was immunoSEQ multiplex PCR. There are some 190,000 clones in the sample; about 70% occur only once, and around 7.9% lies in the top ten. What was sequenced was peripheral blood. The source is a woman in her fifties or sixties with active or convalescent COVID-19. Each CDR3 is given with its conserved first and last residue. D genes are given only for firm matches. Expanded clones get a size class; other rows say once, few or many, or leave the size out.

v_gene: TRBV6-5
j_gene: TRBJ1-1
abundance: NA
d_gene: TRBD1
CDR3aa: CASSSMDRGNTEAFF
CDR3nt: TGTGCCAGCAGCTCGATGGACAGGGGGAACACTGAAGCTTTCTTT

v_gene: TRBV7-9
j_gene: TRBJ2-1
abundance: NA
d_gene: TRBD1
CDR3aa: CASSNIVGTGNNEQFF
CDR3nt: TGTGCCAGCAGCAACATTGTTGGGACAGGGAACAATGAGCAGTTCTTC

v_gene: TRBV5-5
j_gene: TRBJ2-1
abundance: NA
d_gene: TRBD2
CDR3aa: CASSFVLGGYNEQFF
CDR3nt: TGTGCCAGCAGCTTTGTTCTGGGGGGGTACAATGAGCAGTTCTTC

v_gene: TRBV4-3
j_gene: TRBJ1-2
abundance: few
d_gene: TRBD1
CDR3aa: CASSQDRRGIGGYTF
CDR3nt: TGCGCCAGCAGCCAAGATCGCAGGGGGATTGGGGGCTACACCTTC

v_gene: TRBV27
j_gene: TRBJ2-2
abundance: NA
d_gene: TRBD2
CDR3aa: CASSFGVAGEPGELFF
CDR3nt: TGTGCCAGCAGTTTTGGGGTAGCGGGAGAACCCGGGGAGCTGTTTTTT

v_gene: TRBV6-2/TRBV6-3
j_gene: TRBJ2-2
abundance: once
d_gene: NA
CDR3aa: CASSSSGLVTGELFF
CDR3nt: NA

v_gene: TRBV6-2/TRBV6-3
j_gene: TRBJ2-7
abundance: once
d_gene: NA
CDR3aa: CASSAQVYEQYF
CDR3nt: TGTGCCAGCAGCGCACAGGTATACGAGCAGTACTTC

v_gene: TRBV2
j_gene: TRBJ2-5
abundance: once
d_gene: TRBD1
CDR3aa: CASRDDWTGEETQYF
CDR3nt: TGTGCCAGCAGGGATGACTGGACAGGGGAAGAGACCCAGTACTTC

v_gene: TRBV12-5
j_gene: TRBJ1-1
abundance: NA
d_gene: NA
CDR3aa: CASGLRGNTEAFF
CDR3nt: TGTGCTAGTGGTTTGCGGGGGAACACTGAAGCTTTCTTT

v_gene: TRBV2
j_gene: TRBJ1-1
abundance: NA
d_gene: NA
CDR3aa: CASRDRQRVNTEAFF
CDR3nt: TGTGCCAGCAGGGACAGACAACGGGTGAACACTGAAGCTTTCTTT

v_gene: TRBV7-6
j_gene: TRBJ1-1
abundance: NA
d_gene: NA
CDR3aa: CASSVHRDTEAFF
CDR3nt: TGTGCCAGCAGCGTCCACAGGGACACTGAAGCTTTCTTT

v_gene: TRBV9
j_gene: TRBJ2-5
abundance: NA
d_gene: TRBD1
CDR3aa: CASSLLEGARETQYF
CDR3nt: TGTGCCAGCAGCCTATTAGAGGGGGCGAGGGAGACCCAGTACTTC

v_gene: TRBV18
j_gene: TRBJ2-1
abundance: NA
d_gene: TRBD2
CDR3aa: CASSPSVSGRVGNEQFF
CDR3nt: TGTGCCAGCTCACCATCGGTTAGCGGGAGGGTTGGCAATGAGCAGTTCTTC

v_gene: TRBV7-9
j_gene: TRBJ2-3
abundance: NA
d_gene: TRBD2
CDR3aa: CASSLGLAGKDTQYF
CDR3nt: TGTGCCAGCAGCTTGGGACTAGCGGGAAAAGATACGCAGTATTTT

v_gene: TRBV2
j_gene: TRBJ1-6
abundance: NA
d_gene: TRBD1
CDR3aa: CASSGDRQGWSPLHF
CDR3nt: TGTGCCAGCAGCGGAGATAGACAGGGTTGGTCACCCCTCCACTTT

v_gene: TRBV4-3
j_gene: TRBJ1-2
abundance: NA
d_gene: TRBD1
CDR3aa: CASSQGLQGGYGYTF
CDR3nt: TGCGCCAGCAGCCAAGGGCTACAGGGGGGCTATGGCTACACCTTC

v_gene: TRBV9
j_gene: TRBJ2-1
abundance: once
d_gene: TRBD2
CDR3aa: CASSVEAGRGSYNEQFF
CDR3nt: TGTGCCAGCAGCGTAGAGGCAGGGAGGGGCTCCTACAATGAGCAGTTCTTC

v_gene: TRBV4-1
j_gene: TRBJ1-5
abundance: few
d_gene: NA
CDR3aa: CASSQDVVREQPQHF
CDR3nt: TGCGCCAGCAGCCAAGATGTCGTGCGGGAACAGCCCCAGCATTTT

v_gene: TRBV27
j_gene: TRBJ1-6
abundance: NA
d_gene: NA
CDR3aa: CASSFRMRSSYNSPLHF
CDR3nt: TGTGCCAGCAGTTTCCGGATGAGGAGCTCCTATAATTCACCCCTCCACTTT

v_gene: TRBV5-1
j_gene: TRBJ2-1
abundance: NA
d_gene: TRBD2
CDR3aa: CASTPGGGASYNEQFF
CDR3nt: TGCGCCAGCACCCCGGGCGGGGGGGCCTCCTACAATGAGCAGTTCTTC

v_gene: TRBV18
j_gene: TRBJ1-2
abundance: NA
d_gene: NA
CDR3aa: CASSPGGTENYGYTF
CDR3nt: TGTGCCAGCTCACCGGGCGGGACGGAGAACTATGGCTACACCTTC

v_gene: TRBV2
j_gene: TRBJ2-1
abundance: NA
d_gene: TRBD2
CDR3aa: CASSEESASGRAWDEQFF
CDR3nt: TGTGCCAGCAGTGAAGAATCGGCTAGCGGGAGGGCCTGGGATGAGCAGTTCTTC

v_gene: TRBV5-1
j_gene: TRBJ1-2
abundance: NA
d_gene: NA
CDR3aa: CASSPPLSGNGYTF
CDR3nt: TGCGCCAGCAGCCCTCCCTTGTCAGGGAATGGCTACACCTTC

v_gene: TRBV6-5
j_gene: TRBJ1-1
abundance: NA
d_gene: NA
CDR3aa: CASTPTYYTEAFF
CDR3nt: TGTGCCAGCACTCCAACCTACTACACTGAAGCTTTCTTT

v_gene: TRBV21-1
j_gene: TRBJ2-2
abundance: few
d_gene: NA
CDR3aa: CASSKRGQGWTGYTGELFF
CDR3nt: TGTGCCAGCAGCAAAAGGGGCCAAGGTTGGACAGGGTACACCGGGGAGCTGTTTTTT

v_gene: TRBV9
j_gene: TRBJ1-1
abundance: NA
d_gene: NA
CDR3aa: CASSPNRAQTEAFF
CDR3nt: TGTGCCAGCAGCCCAAACAGGGCTCAGACTGAAGCTTTCTTT